Listed below are T cell receptor beta chains from one sample, sequenced in a study of CD8 T cells in Susac syndrome. From the immunoSEQ multiplex PCR reads, TCRdb called clonotypes with MiXCR, one entry per CDR3 protein. The sample holds approximately 100,000 distinct CDR3 sequences, 92% seen once. Sample: CD4+ T cells from PBMCs. These receptors were taken from a human donor in good health. The CDR3 runs from the conserved cysteine through the conserved F or W. D genes are given only for firm matches. Clone size is given for some rows only: seen once, a few or many times, or a class if the clone is expanded.

d_call: NA; j_call: TRBJ2-2; clone_size: NA; v_call: TRBV20-1; cdr3_aa: CSIAFGQITGELFF; cdr3_nt: TGCAGTATAGCGTTCGGACAGATCACCGGGGAGCTGTTTTTT
d_call: NA; j_call: TRBJ2-1; clone_size: NA; v_call: TRBV12-5; cdr3_aa: CASGLVFPAGNEQFF; cdr3_nt: TGTGCTAGTGGTTTGGTATTCCCGGCTGGGAATGAGCAGTTCTTC
d_call: NA; j_call: TRBJ2-7; clone_size: NA; v_call: TRBV15; cdr3_aa: CATSPRGQGPYEQYF; cdr3_nt: TGTGCCACCAGCCCTCGTGGGCAGGGACCCTACGAGCAGTACTTC
d_call: NA; j_call: TRBJ1-1; clone_size: NA; v_call: TRBV6-2/TRBV6-3; cdr3_aa: CASSRPGGTEAFF; cdr3_nt: TGTGCCAGCAGTAGACCGGGGGGCACTGAAGCTTTCTTT
d_call: NA; j_call: TRBJ1-4; clone_size: once; v_call: TRBV4-3; cdr3_aa: CASSQISGPTNEKLFF; cdr3_nt: TGCGCCAGCAGCCAAATTTCGGGTCCAACTAATGAAAAACTGTTTTTT
d_call: TRBD2; j_call: TRBJ2-2; clone_size: NA; v_call: TRBV4-3; cdr3_aa: CASSQETSGNYRTGELFF; cdr3_nt: TGCGCCAGCAGCCAAGAGACTAGCGGGAATTATCGCACCGGGGAGCTGTTTTTT
d_call: NA; j_call: TRBJ2-3; clone_size: NA; v_call: TRBV6-6; cdr3_aa: CASGDQGSGSTDTQYF; cdr3_nt: TGTGCCAGCGGGGACCAGGGCTCCGGTTCCACAGATACGCAGTATTTT
d_call: TRBD1; j_call: TRBJ1-5; clone_size: NA; v_call: TRBV19; cdr3_aa: CASTARVGQGARGDQPQHF; cdr3_nt: TGTGCCAGTACCGCGAGGGTCGGACAGGGGGCTCGGGGTGATCAGCCCCAGCATTTT
d_call: NA; j_call: TRBJ1-5; clone_size: NA; v_call: TRBV4-1; cdr3_aa: CASSHGGGNQPQHF; cdr3_nt: TGCGCCAGCAGCCACGGGGGCGGCAATCAGCCCCAGCATTTT
d_call: NA; j_call: TRBJ2-1; clone_size: NA; v_call: TRBV2; cdr3_aa: CASSEVGNIIDNEQFF; cdr3_nt: TGTGCCAGCAGTGAAGTGGGAAATATTATTGACAATGAGCAGTTCTTC
d_call: TRBD1; j_call: TRBJ1-1; clone_size: NA; v_call: TRBV6-6; cdr3_aa: CASSYGDSYTEAFF; cdr3_nt: TGTGCCAGCAGTTACGGGGACAGTTACACTGAAGCTTTCTTT
d_call: TRBD2; j_call: TRBJ2-7; clone_size: NA; v_call: TRBV4-2; cdr3_aa: CASSQDQLAGGTTYEQYF; cdr3_nt: TGTGCCAGCAGCCAAGATCAACTAGCGGGAGGGACCACCTACGAGCAGTACTTC
d_call: NA; j_call: TRBJ1-5; clone_size: once; v_call: TRBV20-1; cdr3_aa: CSASRGISNQPQHF; cdr3_nt: TGCAGTGCTTCCCGTGGGATTAGCAATCAGCCCCAGCATTTT
d_call: TRBD2; j_call: TRBJ2-1; clone_size: NA; v_call: TRBV14; cdr3_aa: CASSQVQRGEQFF; cdr3_nt: TGTGCCAGCAGCCAAGTCCAGCGGGGCGAGCAGTTCTTC
d_call: NA; j_call: TRBJ1-2; clone_size: NA; v_call: TRBV7-9; cdr3_aa: CASSLGGLQHGYTF; cdr3_nt: TGTGCCAGCAGCTTAGGAGGTCTGCAGCACGGCTACACCTTC
d_call: NA; j_call: TRBJ1-4; clone_size: NA; v_call: TRBV15; cdr3_aa: CATSGANEKLFF; cdr3_nt: TGTGCCACCAGCGGGGCTAATGAAAAACTGTTTTTT
d_call: NA; j_call: TRBJ2-3; clone_size: NA; v_call: TRBV7-2; cdr3_aa: CASSLLGVGTDTQYF; cdr3_nt: TGTGCCAGCAGCCTACTAGGGGTCGGAACAGATACGCAGTATTTT
d_call: NA; j_call: TRBJ2-1; clone_size: NA; v_call: TRBV6-4; cdr3_aa: CASSSAGTGTSEQFF; cdr3_nt: TGTGCCAGCAGTTCGGCGGGAACAGGGACAAGCGAGCAGTTCTTC
d_call: NA; j_call: TRBJ2-7; clone_size: NA; v_call: TRBV25-1; cdr3_aa: CASSESSLREQYF; cdr3_nt: TGTGCCAGCAGTGAATCCTCCCTGAGGGAGCAGTACTTC
d_call: TRBD1; j_call: TRBJ2-6; clone_size: NA; v_call: TRBV20-1; cdr3_aa: CSARVGQGASGANVLTF; cdr3_nt: TGCAGTGCTAGAGTTGGCCAGGGGGCCTCTGGGGCCAACGTCCTGACTTTC
d_call: NA; j_call: TRBJ2-1; clone_size: NA; v_call: TRBV15; cdr3_aa: CATSREARVSHKDNEQFF; cdr3_nt: TGTGCCACCAGCAGAGAGGCTCGGGTCTCTCATAAGGACAATGAGCAGTTCTTC
d_call: NA; j_call: TRBJ1-5; clone_size: NA; v_call: TRBV20-1; cdr3_aa: CSAREGSRSNQPQHF; cdr3_nt: TGCAGTGCTAGAGAAGGGAGTCGGAGTAATCAGCCCCAGCATTTT
d_call: NA; j_call: TRBJ2-1; clone_size: NA; v_call: TRBV5-4; cdr3_aa: CASSLDPKDNEQFF; cdr3_nt: TGTGCCAGCAGCTTGGACCCTAAAGACAATGAGCAGTTCTTC
d_call: NA; j_call: TRBJ2-3; clone_size: NA; v_call: TRBV7-2; cdr3_aa: CASSLLQGRTDTQYF; cdr3_nt: TGTGCCAGCAGCTTACTTCAGGGACGCACAGATACGCAGTATTTT
d_call: TRBD2; j_call: TRBJ2-2; clone_size: NA; v_call: TRBV5-4; cdr3_aa: CASSLPAGGAGELFF; cdr3_nt: TGTGCCAGCAGCTTGCCAGCGGGAGGGGCCGGGGAGCTGTTTTTT
d_call: TRBD1; j_call: TRBJ2-1; clone_size: NA; v_call: TRBV25-1; cdr3_aa: CASSDGQGLVEQFF; cdr3_nt: TGTGCCAGCAGTGATGGACAGGGTTTGGTTGAGCAGTTCTTC
d_call: NA; j_call: TRBJ2-2; clone_size: NA; v_call: TRBV6-2/TRBV6-3; cdr3_aa: CASSRQNTGELFF; cdr3_nt: TGTGCCAGCAGCCGACAGAACACCGGGGAGCTGTTTTTT
d_call: NA; j_call: TRBJ2-3; clone_size: NA; v_call: TRBV19; cdr3_aa: CASNRPGAPPTDTQYF; cdr3_nt: TGTGCCAGTAACCGCCCTGGGGCGCCCCCCACAGATACGCAGTATTTT
d_call: TRBD2; j_call: TRBJ2-7; clone_size: few; v_call: TRBV4-2; cdr3_aa: CASSQEVASGDSYEQYF; cdr3_nt: TGTGCCAGCAGCCAAGAAGTGGCTAGCGGAGACTCCTACGAGCAGTACTTC
d_call: NA; j_call: TRBJ1-4; clone_size: NA; v_call: TRBV18; cdr3_aa: CASSPNGRFLNEKLFF; cdr3_nt: TGTGCCAGCTCACCTAACGGACGGTTTCTTAATGAAAAACTGTTTTTT
d_call: NA; j_call: TRBJ2-1; clone_size: NA; v_call: TRBV2; cdr3_aa: CASGRESYNEQFF; cdr3_nt: TGTGCCAGCGGCAGGGAGTCCTACAATGAGCAGTTCTTC
d_call: NA; j_call: TRBJ2-2; clone_size: NA; v_call: TRBV5-1; cdr3_aa: CASSAADTGELFF; cdr3_nt: TGCGCCAGCAGCGCAGCGGACACCGGGGAGCTGTTTTTT
d_call: NA; j_call: TRBJ1-1; clone_size: NA; v_call: TRBV20-1; cdr3_aa: CSRAANTEAFF; cdr3_nt: TGCAGCAGAGCAGCGAACACTGAAGCTTTCTTT